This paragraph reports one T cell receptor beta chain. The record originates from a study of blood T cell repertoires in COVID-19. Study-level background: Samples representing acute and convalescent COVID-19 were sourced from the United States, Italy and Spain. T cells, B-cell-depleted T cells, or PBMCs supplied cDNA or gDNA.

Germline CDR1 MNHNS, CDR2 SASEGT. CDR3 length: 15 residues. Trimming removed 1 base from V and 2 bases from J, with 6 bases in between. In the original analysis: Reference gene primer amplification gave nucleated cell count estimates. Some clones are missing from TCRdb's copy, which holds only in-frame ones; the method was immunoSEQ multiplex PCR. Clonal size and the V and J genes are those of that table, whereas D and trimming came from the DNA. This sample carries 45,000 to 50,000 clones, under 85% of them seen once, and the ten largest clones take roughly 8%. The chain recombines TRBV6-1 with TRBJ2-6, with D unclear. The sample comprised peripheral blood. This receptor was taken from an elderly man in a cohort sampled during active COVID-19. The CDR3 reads CASSEGRAGANVLTF. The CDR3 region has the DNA TGTGCCAGCAGTGAAGGACGGGCTGGGGCCAACGTCCTGACTTTC.